The 26 T cell receptor beta chains in this list originate from one sample, sequenced in a study of blood T cell repertoires in COVID-19. The assay was immunoSEQ multiplex PCR, and TCRdb's table has in-frame clones only and misses some. The sample consists of 150,000 to 200,000 clones, 84% of them appearing once. The source material was peripheral blood. The receptors stem from a woman aged 70 to 79 with COVID-19, enrolled during active disease.

This chain uses TRBV9 with TRBJ2-3, with a weak D call TRBD2 (6 bases). This CDR3 is 16 amino acids long. The V gene's germline CDR1 is SGDLS and CDR2 YYNGEE. V was clipped by 0 bases and J by 4 bases, with 15 bases between them. The CDR3 protein is CASSVAWDWQPDTQYF. The CDR3 DNA sequence: TGTGCCAGCAGCGTAGCTTGGGACTGGCAGCCAGATACGCAGTATTTT.

This chain links TRBV6-4 with TRBJ1-2; D gene uncertain. Germline-derived CDR1 and CDR2 are MRHNA and SNTAGT. This CDR3 has 15 residues. Trimming removed 3 bases at V and 2 bases at J, with 13 bases between. Here the CDR3 reads CASSERENLNYGYTF. As DNA, the CDR3 is TGTGCCAGCAGTGAAAGGGAGAACCTAAACTATGGCTACACCTTC.

V usage is TRBV11-2 and J usage is TRBJ2-1; TRBD2 matches at 9 bases. The germline V gene has CDR1 SGHAT and CDR2 FQNNGV. The length of the CDR3 is 16 residues. V shed 1 base, J shed 4 bases, and the junction held 5 bases outside the gene matches. This chain's CDR3 is CASSLVLAGIYNEQFF. CDR3 coding DNA: TGTGCCAGCAGCTTAGTTCTAGCGGGAATATACAATGAGCAGTTCTTC.

This clone was counted a few times. The V call is TRBV6-5, the J call TRBJ1-1; TRBD1 is a possible D gene (5 bases). CDR3 length: 12 amino acids. Per the germline V gene, CDR1 is MNHEY and CDR2 is SVGAGI. With 5 bases removed from V and 5 bases from J, the gap between germline ends came to 9 bases. The CDR3 protein is CASSTHRTEAFF. The CDR3 DNA reads as TGTGCCAGCAGTACCCACAGGACTGAAGCTTTCTTT.

CDR3 residues: CASSQDQRGGLMDTQYF. Written as DNA, the CDR3 is TGTGCCAGCAGCCAAGACCAGCGGGGGGGCCTTATGGATACGCAGTATTTT. The chain recombines TRBV4-2 with TRBJ2-3, with 10 bases that match TRBD2. Trimming removed 0 bases from V and 6 bases from J; junction bases left unmatched: 9. Germline V CDR1 and CDR2: LGHNA, YNFKEQ. The CDR3 loop spans 17 amino acids.

J is TRBJ2-4 and V is TRBV19, with a possible D match to TRBD1 (6 bases). CDR1 and CDR2 from the germline V gene are LNHDA and SQIVND (reference sequence). This CDR3 is 16 amino acids long. Trimming took off 1 base at V and 1 base at J, with 11 bases between the two ends. CDR3 DNA sequence: TGTGCCAGTAGTATAGGCAGGGGAAGGGCCAAAAACATTCAGTACTTC. This translates into CASSIGRGRAKNIQYF.

The chain has TRBV7-9 and TRBJ1-2; 8 nucleotides align to TRBD1. Looked up from germline, CDR1 is SEHNR and CDR2 is FQNEAQ (reference sequence). The V and J ends lost 0 bases and 3 bases, in that order; junction bases with no gene match: 12. The length of the CDR3 is 18 residues. The CDR3 coding sequence is TGTGCCAGCAGCTTAGCGCCTGTGAGGACAGGGCATCACTATGGCTACACCTTC. This translates into CASSLAPVRTGHHYGYTF.

The V and J genes are TRBV27 and TRBJ2-3; perhaps TRBD2 as D (5 bases). V was clipped by 3 bases and J by 1 base, with 11 bases between them. The CDR3 spans 15 residues. CDR1 MNHEY and CDR2 SMNVEV come from the germline V gene (reference sequence). The CDR3 coding sequence is TGTGCCAGCAGTTTGGACTTAACTCGCACAGATACGCAGTATTTT. Translating it yields CASSLDLTRTDTQYF.

The V and J genes are TRBV2 and TRBJ2-5; 8 positions match TRBD1. This CDR3 is 14 amino acids long. Per germline, CDR1 SNHLY and CDR2 FYNNEI. V shed 2 bases, J shed 5 bases, and the junction held 4 bases outside the gene matches. The DNA for the CDR3 is TGTGCCAGCAGTGAACAGGGGGCGACTGAGACCCAGTACTTC. It yields the protein CASSEQGATETQYF.

The chain is built from TRBV7-9 and TRBJ2-1, with 10 bases lining up with TRBD2. J gave up 6 bases and V 2 bases, and 4 bases lay outside the gene matches. In germline, CDR1 is SEHNR, CDR2 FQNEAQ (reference sequence). The CDR3 is made up of 15 amino acids. The CDR3 sequence: CASSLLAGVSNEQFF. DNA for the CDR3: TGTGCCAGCAGCTTACTAGCGGGAGTGTCCAATGAGCAGTTCTTC.

This clone was recorded only once. V gene TRBV4-2 combines with J gene TRBJ2-1; 7 bases fit TRBD2. V lost 1 base, J lost 5 bases, and 5 bases stayed unmatched. The CDR3 is 15 amino acids. Germline lookup yields CDR1 LGHNA and CDR2 YNFKEQ. The CDR3 DNA is TGTGCCAGCAGCCAAGGGACTAGTGGGGACAATGAGCAGTTCTTC. Translation: CASSQGTSGDNEQFF.

This rearrangement joins TRBV5-6 to TRBJ1-4; a possible D gene is TRBD1 (6 bases). CDR1 SGHDT and CDR2 YYEEEE come from the germline V gene. The CDR3 length is 14 residues. The V and J ends lost 4 bases and 4 bases respectively, with 11 bases between them. CDR3 in DNA: TGTGCCAGCAGCCTGACAGGATTTAATGAAAAACTGTTTTTT. Its protein product is CASSLTGFNEKLFF.

The genes are TRBV13 and TRBJ2-5; no reliable D call. CDR1 and CDR2 (germline): PRHDT, FYEKMQ (reference sequence). Trimming shortened V by 5 bases and J by 5 bases, and 21 bases separated the two germline ends. The CDR3 is made up of 16 amino acids. CDR3: CASSVRQLAPRETQYF. The CDR3 nucleotides are TGTGCCAGCAGCGTGCGCCAACTTGCGCCGCGGGAGACCCAGTACTTC.

A single count supports this clone. The V and J genes are TRBV19 and TRBJ2-4; the D gene is possibly TRBD1 (6 bases). Germline V gives CDR1 LNHDA, CDR2 SQIVND (reference sequence). The V and J ends lost 10 bases and 7 bases respectively, with 17 bases between them. This CDR3 is 13 amino acids long. CDR3 in DNA: TGTGCCACCAAAGAAACAGGGACGAACATTCAGTACTTC. It encodes CATKETGTNIQYF.

The chain couples TRBV2 to TRBJ2-5, with D maybe TRBD1 (6 bases). From germline, CDR1 is SNHLY and CDR2 FYNNEI. The CDR3 is 16 residues long. Trimming stripped 5 bases from V and 0 bases from J, with 16 bases between. CDR3 sequence: CASSPPGAPYQETQYF. The CDR3 region has the DNA TGTGCCAGCAGTCCACCAGGGGCCCCATACCAAGAGACCCAGTACTTC.

The chain links TRBV6-5 to TRBJ2-3; TRBD1 matches 9 bases. The CDR3 totals 13 residues. The germline V gene encodes CDR1 MNHEY and CDR2 SVGAGI. J was trimmed by 5 bases and V by 5 bases; bases with no gene match: 2. CDR3 DNA sequence: TGTGCCAGCAGTAGACAGGGGGGAGATACGCAGTATTTT. Translating gives CASSRQGGDTQYF.

This clone has only a few counts. This rearrangement joins TRBV5-4 to TRBJ1-1, with D maybe TRBD1 (5 bases). Per germline, CDR1 SGHNT and CDR2 YYREEE (reference sequence). V was trimmed by 4 bases and J by 6 bases, leaving 13 bases between them. The CDR3 is 13 residues long. The CDR3, as DNA: TGTGCCAGCAGCCCACGACAGACGGCTGAAGCTTTCTTT. Amino acid sequence: CASSPRQTAEAFF.

This clone came up once. This sequence joins TRBV29-1 and TRBJ2-5, with a tentative D call TRBD2 (5 bases). CDR3 length: 14 residues. Deletions cut 3 bases from V and 5 bases from J, with 16 bases between. Germline V lookup: CDR1 SQVTM, CDR2 ANQGSEA. CDR3 in DNA: TGCAGCGTTGATTTAGGAGGAGGTCCGGAGACCCAGTACTTC. It encodes CSVDLGGGPETQYF.

The gene calls are TRBV28 and TRBJ2-3; D unclear. The germline gives CDR1 MDHEN, CDR2 SYDVKM. Trimming left V 6 bases short and J 5 bases short, with 12 bases between. The CDR3 has 13 residues. Written as DNA, the CDR3 is TGTGCCAGCAGGTCGGGTCTTCTAGATACGCAGTATTTT. It is translated as CASRSGLLDTQYF.

This clone was counted a single time. The chain carries TRBV19 and TRBJ1-5; tentative D call: TRBD1 (6 bases). Per germline, CDR1 LNHDA and CDR2 SQIVND (reference sequence). The CDR3 covers 15 residues. V lost 3 bases, J lost 5 bases, and 14 bases lay in between. CDR3: CASSIGTKVYQPQHF. The CDR3 coding sequence is TGTGCCAGTAGTATCGGGACAAAAGTCTATCAGCCCCAGCATTTT.

This chain joins TRBV5-6 and TRBJ2-7; perhaps TRBD1 as D (5 bases). The CDR3 spans 13 residues. V was cut by 5 bases and J by 3 bases, with 12 bases left in between. CDR1 and CDR2 from the germline V gene are SGHDT and YYEEEE. CDR3 sequence reads: CASSLFDSYEQYF. In DNA, the CDR3 is TGTGCCAGCAGTTTATTCGACAGCTACGAGCAGTACTTC.

This chain joins TRBV5-1 and TRBJ2-2; 9 bases fit TRBD2. The CDR3 covers 16 residues. The germline V gene has CDR1 SGHRS and CDR2 YFSETQ. The V segment lost 0 bases and the J segment 2 bases; nucleotides outside the gene matches: 2. CDR3 sequence reads: CASSLALAGNTGELFF. CDR3 DNA: TGCGCCAGCAGCTTGGCCCTAGCGGGAAACACCGGGGAGCTGTTTTTT.

The gene calls are TRBV29-1 and TRBJ1-5, with TRBD1 as a possible D gene (5 bases). Germline CDR1 reads SQVTM; CDR2 reads ANQGSEA. V was pared by 6 bases and J by 0 bases, with 12 bases between. CDR3 length: 14 amino acids. CDR3 in DNA: TGCAGCGTGGGGGGTTGGGATAGCAATCAGCCCCAGCATTTT. Encoded protein: CSVGGWDSNQPQHF.

The chain carries TRBV25-1 and TRBJ2-3; tentatively, D is TRBD2 (5 bases). Germline V lookup: CDR1 MGHDK, CDR2 SYGVNS. CDR3 size: 14 residues. The V end lost 3 bases, the J end lost 2 bases, and 9 bases lay between the germline ends. The CDR3 sequence is CASSDVGLTDTQYF. CDR3 DNA sequence: TGTGCCAGCAGTGACGTAGGACTCACAGATACGCAGTATTTT.

The J gene is TRBJ2-5, the V gene TRBV11-2; 13 bases agree with TRBD2. CDR3 length: 17 residues. Trimming cost V 6 bases and J 5 bases; bases outside gene matches: 12. The germline gives CDR1 SGHAT, CDR2 FQNNGV. The CDR3 region is CASRKLAGGPLRETQYF. Here the CDR3 DNA reads TGTGCCAGCAGGAAACTAGCGGGAGGGCCGTTGCGGGAGACCCAGTACTTC.

The chain carries TRBV5-1 and TRBJ1-2; D is possibly TRBD1 (5 bases). The CDR3 consists of 15 residues. Looked up from germline, CDR1 is SGHRS and CDR2 is YFSETQ. Trimming removed 4 bases at V and 4 bases at J, with 17 bases between. In DNA form, the CDR3 reads TGCGCCAGCAGCCCGTGGGGGGGTTTGGGCTATGGCTACACCTTC. It codes for CASSPWGGLGYGYTF.